This T cell receptor beta chain was sequenced in a study of blood T cell repertoires in COVID-19. Study as a whole: PBMCs, B-cell-depleted T cells, or T cells were the source of the cDNA or gDNA that made up the material.

Clones were read by immunoSEQ multiplex PCR, and TCRdb kept only the in-frame ones, dropping some. The data contain 55,000 to 75,000 clones, about 81% of them singletons. The sequenced material came from peripheral blood. The clonotype was recovered from a human donor in a cohort sampled during active COVID-19.

The chain's CDR3 is CASSLGLQETQYF. As DNA, the CDR3 is TGCGCCAGCAGCCTTGGCTTGCAAGAGACCCAGTACTTC. J is TRBJ2-5 and V is TRBV4-1; unclear D gene. From germline, CDR1 is MGHRA and CDR2 YSYEKL. The CDR3 sequence is 13 residues long. The V end lost 4 bases, the J end lost 2 bases, and 8 bases lay between the germline ends.